This record looks at one TCR beta chain sequence and its context. Its antigen remains unidentified. The CDR3 has 16 amino acids. Germline assignment: CDR1 SGHVS and CDR2 FQNEAQ. The V segment lost 4 bases and the J segment 2 bases; nucleotides outside the gene matches: 10. This sample is drawn from a study of T cell responses to AZD1222 COVID-19 vaccine. Whole-study results and caveats: Repertoires were collected only later (after the peak T cell response had occurred). Rises in breadth and depth of Spike-specific TCRs came after two AZD1222 doses. Unmutated variant regions are reportedly the target of nearly half of TCRs that are spike-specific. Baseline seropositivity characterized only a handful of AZD1222 recipients.

Sequenced by immunoSEQ multiplex PCR; TCRdb stores in-frame clones only, minus some. The table lists around 120,000 clones, roughly nine tenths of them singletons. J is TRBJ2-5 and V is TRBV7-8, with 7 bases fitting TRBD2. The starting material was peripheral blood, obtained on day 0 of AZD1222 vaccination. The sequence was obtained from an adult in good health. This CDR3 reads CASSWGVMREQETQYF. The CDR3 DNA reads TGTGCCAGCAGCTGGGGCGTCATGCGGGAGCAAGAGACCCAGTACTTC.